What follows describes a single TCR beta chain. This record comes from a study of patients and donors after allogeneic stem cell transplantation. Germline loops: CDR1 MDHEN, CDR2 SYDVKM. This CDR3 contains 16 residues. V was shortened by 2 bases and J by 3 bases, with 16 bases between the two germline ends. From the RT-PCR reads, TCRdb called clonotypes with MiXCR, one entry per CDR3 protein. The data show over 150,000 distinct CDR3 sequences, 41% seen once. Sequenced input: blood, either unsorted or a sorted T cell fraction (not recorded which). The clonotype comes from a human donor who was either an allogeneic HSCT recipient or a stem cell or donor lymphocyte infusion donor (not recorded which). It is not recorded whose cells these are; they may come from a transplant donor. The V and J genes are TRBV28 and TRBJ1-2, with D maybe TRBD1 (5 bases). The CDR3 reads CASSLMVGTLDYGYTF. CDR3 bases: TGTGCCAGCAGTTTAATGGTTGGGACTTTGGACTATGGCTACACCTTC.